Shown below are 14 T cell receptor beta chains from a single sample sequenced in a study of shared clonotypes between healthy human individuals. Libraries were prepared by immunoSEQ multiplex PCR; TCRdb keeps only in-frame clonotypes and omits some of them. The sample lists around 2.3 million clones, 95% occurring once. Sequenced: naive CD4+ T cells sorted from blood. Subset described: CD45RA+ positively selected. These receptors all come from a man between 18 and 35 years old in good health.

The chain has TRBV10-1 and TRBJ2-1; maybe TRBD1 (6 bases). Looked up from germline, CDR1 is WNHNN and CDR2 is SYGVQD (reference sequence). The CDR3 contains 14 residues. Deletions cut 2 bases from V and 9 bases from J, with 14 bases between. The CDR3 DNA reads as TGCGCCAGCAGTGAGGTTGCAGGGGACGGTGAGCAGTTCTTC. As protein: CASSEVAGDGEQFF.

The chain combines TRBV10-3 with TRBJ1-2, with 10 bases that match TRBD1. The CDR3 covers 14 residues. V lost 7 bases to trimming and J lost 1 base; unmatched junction nucleotides: 3. Germline CDR1 and CDR2: ENHRY and SYGVKD. The CDR3 loop is CAINGQGVNYGYTF. The CDR3 DNA sequence: TGTGCCATCAATGGACAGGGGGTTAACTATGGCTACACCTTC.

Points on this clone: Other DNA sequences in the same sample also yield this CDR3. The J gene is TRBJ2-1, the V gene TRBV18; D gene unclear. This CDR3 is built from 13 residues. Trimming removed 2 bases from V and 4 bases from J, with 6 bases in between. Per germline, CDR1 KGHSH and CDR2 LQKENI. The CDR3 is CASSPIRYNEQFF. As DNA, the CDR3 is TGTGCCAGCTCACCAATTAGATACAATGAGCAGTTCTTC.

The chain recombines TRBV6-5 with TRBJ1-2, with 7 bases that match TRBD1. CDR1 MNHEY and CDR2 SVGAGI come from the germline V gene. Unmatched junction bases numbered 7, after V lost 3 bases and J lost 3 bases. CDR3 length equals 15 residues. DNA of the CDR3: TGTGCCAGCAGTTATGTTGGCCAGGGGGACTATGGCTACACCTTC. This translates into CASSYVGQGDYGYTF.

V gene TRBV30 combines with J gene TRBJ1-6; D unclear. CDR3 length: 15 amino acids. Per germline, CDR1 GTSNPN and CDR2 SVGIG (reference sequence). Between the trimmed V and J ends, which lost 7 bases and 7 bases, there was a span of 20 bases. The CDR3 DNA reads as TGTGCCTCCCAGCGGAAAGGGCAGACGAATTCACCCCTCCACTTT. Its translation: CASQRKGQTNSPLHF.

This clone was recorded once. The CDR3 coding sequence is TGTGCCAGCAGCGTAGTGGCAGGGATTGAGGGAGATACGCAGTATTTT. It codes for CASSVVAGIEGDTQYF. V usage is TRBV9 and J usage is TRBJ2-3, with D perhaps given as TRBD1 or TRBD2 (5 bases each). The CDR3 loop spans 16 amino acids. Germline loops: CDR1 SGDLS, CDR2 YYNGEE. V lost 0 bases and J lost 5, with 16 bases in between.

The J gene is TRBJ2-3, the V gene TRBV29-1; the D call may be TRBD1 or TRBD2 (5 bases each). Germline V lookup: CDR1 SQVTM, CDR2 ANQGSEA. V lost 4 bases and J 2 bases, leaving 10 bases between the germline ends. There are 13 residues in the CDR3. As DNA, the CDR3 is TGCAGCGTTGGTAGGGACCACACAGATACGCAGTATTTT. Protein: CSVGRDHTDTQYF.

The chain combines TRBV5-4 with TRBJ2-3, with 7 bases lining up with TRBD2. J lost 4 bases, V lost 3 bases, and 5 bases had no gene match. The CDR3 is 14 residues long. CDR1 is SGHNT, CDR2 YYREEE, per germline (reference sequence). The CDR3 DNA reads as TGTGCCAGCAGCTCCCCGGGGGGAGCAGATACGCAGTATTTT. Its protein product is CASSSPGGADTQYF.

This sequence joins TRBV7-8 and TRBJ2-7; D is perhaps TRBD1 (6 bases). Germline V gene lookup returns CDR1 SGHVS and CDR2 FQNEAQ. V gave up 5 bases and J gave up 2 bases, with 25 bases separating them. The CDR3 covers 18 residues. The CDR3 bases are TGTGCCAGCAGCCGCCCGGGACACGACAAACTTAGGACCTACGAGCAGTACTTC. Residues: CASSRPGHDKLRTYEQYF.

The rearrangement links TRBV29-1 to TRBJ2-3; 10 bases map to TRBD1. Trimming at V came to 7 bases and at J to 10 bases, leaving 2 bases not matched to a gene. CDR1 and CDR2 from the germline V gene are SQVTM and ANQGSEA. This CDR3 has 10 amino acids. The CDR3 reads CSGGQGAQYF. CDR3 coding DNA: TGCAGCGGAGGACAGGGGGCGCAGTATTTT.

The gene calls are TRBV30 and TRBJ1-4; D uncertain. CDR1 is GTSNPN and CDR2 is SVGIG in the germline V gene (reference sequence). Trimming removed 0 bases from V and 7 bases from J, with 3 bases in between. The CDR3 extends over 11 amino acids. CDR3 nucleotide sequence: TGTGCCTGGAGTGTACCTGAAAAACTGTTTTTT. This sequence encodes CAWSVPEKLFF.

A single count supports this clone. The J gene is TRBJ2-6, the V gene TRBV21-1. TRBV21-1 is an annotated pseudogene. The CDR3 runs to 18 residues. The CDR3 is CASTRGENIPPGANVLTF. The CDR3 DNA reads as TGTGCCAGCACCCGAGGGGAAAACATACCCCCTGGGGCCAACGTCCTGACTTTC.

The chain couples TRBV7-2 to TRBJ2-5; 13 bases are a match to TRBD2. The V gene's germline CDR1 is SGHTA and CDR2 FQGNSA. The CDR3 consists of 15 residues. V was pared by 5 bases and J by 7 bases, with 7 bases of the junction left unmatched. The CDR3 sequence: CASSPGLAGAGTQYF. The CDR3 nucleotides read TGTGCCAGCAGCCCAGGACTAGCGGGAGCTGGGACCCAGTACTTC.

This clone was picked up a small number of times. This same CDR3 is encoded by further DNA sequences in the sample. J is TRBJ1-2 and V is TRBV5-1; TRBD1 is a possible D gene (6 bases). V shed 0 bases and J shed 2 bases, with 8 bases lying between them. The germline gives CDR1 SGHRS, CDR2 YFSETQ. This CDR3 is built from 14 residues. For the CDR3, the DNA is TGCGCCAGCAGCTTGGTACAGGGAAACTATGGCTACACCTTC. Its translation: CASSLVQGNYGYTF.